Sequencing of this T cell receptor (beta chain) was carried out in a study of T cells in Graves' hyperthyroidism and ophthalmopathy. Study-level points and caveats: Separation of ophthalmopathy from stable hyperthyroidism was achieved by a 13 V-J model. Prediction of ophthalmopathy progression came a median around 6 months pre-onset. Expanded thyroid clonotypes (above 0.001) were mostly also found in blood.

The investigators amplified TCR beta CDR3 regions from RNA transcripts. The HTBI set primed first-round TCR CDR3 RT-PCR. Via MiXCR, TCRdb re-called the multiplex PCR reads, giving one row per CDR3 protein. This table holds roughly 250,000 distinct CDR3 sequences, about 16% found once. This clonotype has more than one count but fewer than ten. Antigen specificity is unknown. J lost 2 bases, V lost 3 bases, and 2 bases had no gene match. This CDR3 is 15 amino acids long. Germline loops: CDR1 KGHSH, CDR2 LQKENI. The V call is TRBV18, the J call TRBJ2-1, with 9 bases matching TRBD2. Sequenced material: blood. This TCR was recovered from a woman aged 18-29 years with Graves' ophthalmopathy. Here the CDR3 reads CASSPRGGAYNEQFF. In DNA, the CDR3 is TGTGCCAGCTCACCTCGCGGGGGGGCCTACAATGAGCAGTTCTTC.